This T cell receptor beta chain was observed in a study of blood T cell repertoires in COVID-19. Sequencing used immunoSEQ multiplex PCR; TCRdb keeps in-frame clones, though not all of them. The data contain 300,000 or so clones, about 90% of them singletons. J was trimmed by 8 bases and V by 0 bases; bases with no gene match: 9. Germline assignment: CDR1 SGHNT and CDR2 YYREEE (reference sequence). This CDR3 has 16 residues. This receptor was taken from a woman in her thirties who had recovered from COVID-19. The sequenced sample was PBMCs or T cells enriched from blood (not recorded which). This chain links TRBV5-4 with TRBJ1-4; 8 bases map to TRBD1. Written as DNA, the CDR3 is TGTGCCAGCAGCTTGGATCATACAGGGGGGTGGGAAAAACTGTTTTTT. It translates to CASSLDHTGGWEKLFF.